The rows below give T cell receptor beta chains drawn from one sample of a study of blood T cell repertoires in COVID-19. TCRdb's table, derived via immunoSEQ multiplex PCR, lists solely in-frame clones and lacks some. The repertoire holds 100,000 to 150,000 clones, with approximately 90% as singletons. Sequencing used peripheral blood. Receptors originate from a man in his fifties with acute or convalescent COVID-19. The CDR3 runs from the conserved cysteine through the conserved F or W. The D gene is left open where the match is weak. Clone sizes are given selectively: once, few, many, or a class where the clone is expanded.

v_call: TRBV18; d_call: NA; clone_size: NA; j_call: TRBJ1-2; cdr3_aa: CASSPLGSEGGYTF; cdr3_nt: TGTGCCAGCTCACCCTTGGGCTCAGAGGGCGGCTACACCTTC
v_call: TRBV28; d_call: NA; clone_size: NA; j_call: TRBJ1-2; cdr3_aa: CASSSGDRSIGYTF; cdr3_nt: TGTGCCAGCAGTTCAGGTGACAGATCGATTGGCTACACCTTC
v_call: TRBV13; d_call: NA; clone_size: NA; j_call: TRBJ1-2; cdr3_aa: CASSLDSQAYGYTF; cdr3_nt: TGTGCCAGCAGCTTGGACAGTCAAGCCTATGGCTACACCTTC
v_call: TRBV11-2; d_call: NA; clone_size: once; j_call: TRBJ2-1; cdr3_aa: CASRSHEIYNEQFF; cdr3_nt: TGTGCCAGCAGAAGCCACGAGATTTACAATGAGCAGTTCTTC
v_call: TRBV20-1; d_call: NA; clone_size: NA; j_call: TRBJ1-2; cdr3_aa: CSALRGSGYTF; cdr3_nt: TGCAGTGCGCTTAGGGGAAGCGGCTACACCTTC
v_call: TRBV19; d_call: NA; clone_size: NA; j_call: TRBJ2-2; cdr3_aa: CASAKRTANTGELFF; cdr3_nt: TGTGCCAGTGCGAAGCGGACAGCTAACACCGGGGAGCTGTTTTTT
v_call: TRBV9; d_call: TRBD1; clone_size: few; j_call: TRBJ1-4; cdr3_aa: CASSEGQSLNEKLFF; cdr3_nt: TGTGCCAGCAGCGAGGGACAGAGCCTTAATGAAAAACTGTTTTTT
v_call: TRBV5-5; d_call: NA; clone_size: NA; j_call: TRBJ2-1; cdr3_aa: CASSPPALAVNEQFF; cdr3_nt: TGTGCCAGCAGCCCCCCAGCACTAGCAGTCAATGAGCAGTTCTTC
v_call: TRBV4-1; d_call: TRBD1; clone_size: NA; j_call: TRBJ2-3; cdr3_aa: CASSQKNTGGMDTQYF; cdr3_nt: TGCGCCAGCAGCCAGAAAAATACAGGGGGGATGGATACGCAGTATTTT
v_call: TRBV6-5; d_call: TRBD1; clone_size: NA; j_call: TRBJ1-1; cdr3_aa: CASSLLTGGAEAFF; cdr3_nt: TGTGCCAGCAGCCTACTAACAGGGGGAGCTGAAGCTTTCTTT
v_call: TRBV6-6; d_call: NA; clone_size: NA; j_call: TRBJ1-1; cdr3_aa: CASSYGATGGTEAFF; cdr3_nt: TGTGCCAGCAGTTACGGGGCGACAGGAGGAACTGAAGCTTTCTTT
v_call: TRBV2; d_call: NA; clone_size: NA; j_call: TRBJ1-1; cdr3_aa: CASGRELNTEAFF; cdr3_nt: TGTGCCAGCGGGCGAGAGTTAAACACTGAAGCTTTCTTT
v_call: TRBV4-1; d_call: NA; clone_size: once; j_call: TRBJ1-5; cdr3_aa: CASSQVRGPQHF; cdr3_nt: TGCGCCAGCAGCCAAGTACGGGGACCCCAGCATTTT
v_call: TRBV4-1; d_call: NA; clone_size: NA; j_call: TRBJ2-3; cdr3_aa: CASSHGGGRFTDTQYF; cdr3_nt: TGCGCCAGCAGCCACGGTGGGGGCCGCTTCACAGATACGCAGTATTTT
v_call: TRBV6-1; d_call: TRBD2; clone_size: NA; j_call: TRBJ2-1; cdr3_aa: CASSEVLAGGVGGEQFF; cdr3_nt: TGTGCCAGCAGTGAAGTACTAGCGGGAGGCGTGGGGGGTGAGCAGTTCTTC
v_call: TRBV4-1; d_call: NA; clone_size: NA; j_call: TRBJ2-7; cdr3_aa: CASSQGQDYEQYF; cdr3_nt: TGCGCCAGCAGCCAGGGGCAGGACTACGAGCAGTACTTC
v_call: TRBV21-1; d_call: NA; clone_size: NA; j_call: TRBJ1-6; cdr3_aa: CASSKGGRPISYNSPLHF; cdr3_nt: TGTGCCAGCAGCAAAGGAGGCCGGCCGATCTCCTATAATTCACCCCTCCACTTT
v_call: TRBV5-1; d_call: NA; clone_size: NA; j_call: TRBJ1-1; cdr3_aa: CASSWGDGSTPPAFF; cdr3_nt: TGCGCCAGCAGCTGGGGGGACGGCTCCACTCCGCCGGCTTTCTTT
v_call: TRBV29-1; d_call: NA; clone_size: NA; j_call: TRBJ1-1; cdr3_aa: CSASRGNTEAFF; cdr3_nt: TGCAGCGCCTCCCGGGGGAACACTGAAGCTTTCTTT
v_call: TRBV28; d_call: TRBD2; clone_size: NA; j_call: TRBJ2-1; cdr3_aa: CASRNLAGGWDEQFF; cdr3_nt: TGTGCCAGCAGAAATTTAGCGGGAGGTTGGGATGAGCAGTTCTTC
v_call: TRBV5-8; d_call: TRBD1; clone_size: NA; j_call: TRBJ1-5; cdr3_aa: CASSLTRTGLFGQPQHF; cdr3_nt: TGTGCCAGCAGTTTAACGAGGACAGGGCTTTTCGGTCAGCCCCAGCATTTT
v_call: TRBV28; d_call: TRBD1; clone_size: NA; j_call: TRBJ1-2; cdr3_aa: CATLITDRGYGGYTF; cdr3_nt: TGTGCCACCTTGATTACCGACAGGGGTTATGGGGGCTACACCTTC
v_call: TRBV28; d_call: NA; clone_size: NA; j_call: TRBJ1-3; cdr3_aa: CASSFGYSGNTIYF; cdr3_nt: TGTGCCAGCAGTTTCGGTTACTCTGGAAACACCATATATTTT
v_call: TRBV2; d_call: NA; clone_size: NA; j_call: TRBJ1-4; cdr3_aa: CASSEWSRGELFF; cdr3_nt: TGTGCCAGCAGTGAATGGTCCCGCGGGGAACTGTTTTTT
v_call: TRBV5-1; d_call: NA; clone_size: NA; j_call: TRBJ1-6; cdr3_aa: CASSLGQINSPLHF; cdr3_nt: TGCGCCAGCAGCTTGGGCCAGATTAATTCACCCCTCCACTTT
v_call: TRBV28; d_call: NA; clone_size: NA; j_call: TRBJ1-4; cdr3_aa: CASSPPQGRGKLFF; cdr3_nt: TGTGCCAGCAGTCCCCCACAGGGTAGGGGGAAACTGTTTTTT
v_call: TRBV28; d_call: TRBD2; clone_size: NA; j_call: TRBJ2-3; cdr3_aa: CASSSGGGTDTQYF; cdr3_nt: TGTGCCAGCAGTTCCGGGGGGGGCACAGATACGCAGTATTTT
v_call: TRBV18; d_call: NA; clone_size: NA; j_call: TRBJ2-1; cdr3_aa: CASSRARDNYNEQFF; cdr3_nt: TGTGCCAGCTCTCGCGCTCGGGACAACTATAATGAGCAGTTCTTC
v_call: TRBV2; d_call: NA; clone_size: NA; j_call: TRBJ2-5; cdr3_aa: CASRPESQTQYF; cdr3_nt: TGTGCCAGCAGGCCGGAGTCTCAGACCCAGTACTTC